These T cell receptor beta chains were read from a single sample in a study of regulatory T cells in long-lasting Graves disease. Using its own MiXCR run on the multiplex PCR reads, TCRdb lists one record per CDR3 protein. The table includes roughly 350,000 distinct CDR3 sequences, approximately 16% detected once. The sample was also linked to a second study, of T cells in Graves' hyperthyroidism and ophthalmopathy.

This sample comprised peripheral blood mononuclear cells (PBMCs), obtained at new diagnosis, from a patient treated with antithyroid drugs. Receptor source: a man between 40 and 49 years old with Graves disease. CDR3s include the opening cysteine and the closing phenylalanine or tryptophan. Fields, in order: V gene, D gene, J gene, clone size, CDR3 DNA, CDR3 protein. The D gene is left open where the match is weak. Size is stated for part of the rows, as once, few or many counts, or as a class when the clone is expanded.

V: TRBV6-2/TRBV6-3
D: TRBD1
J: TRBJ2-5
size: NA
DNA: TGTGCCAGCAGATTCGGGACAGGGAGTTATCCCCAAGAGACCCAGTACTTC
CDR3: CASRFGTGSYPQETQYF

V: TRBV12-3/TRBV12-4
D: TRBD1
J: TRBJ2-5
size: NA
DNA: TGTGCCAGCAGTTTTGGGGACAGGGACCAAGAGACCCAGTACTTC
CDR3: CASSFGDRDQETQYF

V: TRBV9
D: NA
J: TRBJ1-2
size: NA
DNA: TGTGCCAGCAGCGTATCTGGTAACTATGGCTACACCTTC
CDR3: CASSVSGNYGYTF

V: TRBV5-5
D: TRBD2
J: TRBJ2-1
size: many
DNA: TGTGCCAGCAGCTTAGAACTAGCGGGGGGAAATGAGCAGTTCTTC
CDR3: CASSLELAGGNEQFF

V: TRBV5-1
D: NA
J: TRBJ1-2
size: few
DNA: TGCGCCAGCAGCCAGGGCCTTAACTATGGCTACACCTTC
CDR3: CASSQGLNYGYTF

V: TRBV28
D: TRBD1
J: TRBJ1-2
size: many
DNA: TGTGCCAGCAGCCAGGGGGTCAACATCTATGGCTACACCTTC
CDR3: CASSQGVNIYGYTF

V: TRBV4-1
D: NA
J: TRBJ2-2
size: NA
DNA: TGTGCCAGCAGCCATTCGGAGCGTACGGGGGAGCTGTTTTTT
CDR3: CASSHSERTGELFF

V: TRBV20-1
D: NA
J: TRBJ2-7
size: many
DNA: TGCAGTGCTTATAACCCGACAGGCAGCTACGAGCAGTACTTC
CDR3: CSAYNPTGSYEQYF

V: TRBV20-1
D: NA
J: TRBJ1-4
size: NA
DNA: TGCAGTGCTAGAAACCCCAGTGAAAAACTGTTTTTT
CDR3: CSARNPSEKLFF

V: TRBV28
D: NA
J: TRBJ2-7
size: many
DNA: TGTGCCAGCAGCTTCAGGTACGAGCAGTACTTC
CDR3: CASSFRYEQYF

V: TRBV24-1
D: TRBD1
J: TRBJ2-5
size: few
DNA: TGTGCCACCAGTGATCCCAAGGGGGCGGATGAGACCCAGTACTTC
CDR3: CATSDPKGADETQYF

V: TRBV4-1
D: NA
J: TRBJ2-7
size: NA
DNA: TGCGCCAGCAGCCGAGAAGAAGCAGGGGGGGGATACTCCTACGAGCAGTACTTC
CDR3: CASSREEAGGGYSYEQYF

V: TRBV7-2
D: NA
J: TRBJ2-7
size: many
DNA: TGTGCCAGCAGCTTTACCAGTGGTACCTACGAGCAGTACTTC
CDR3: CASSFTSGTYEQYF

V: TRBV2
D: TRBD1
J: TRBJ1-2
size: NA
DNA: TGTGCCACCCGAAGCGGGACAGGGTTTGGTGGCTACACCTTC
CDR3: CATRSGTGFGGYTF

V: TRBV6-5
D: TRBD1
J: TRBJ1-5
size: many
DNA: TGTGCCAGCAGTTACTCGGACAGGCTCAATCAGCCCCAGCATTTT
CDR3: CASSYSDRLNQPQHF

V: TRBV27
D: TRBD2
J: TRBJ2-3
size: many
DNA: TGTGCCAGCAGCCTCCGGGGGGGTTCGGATACGCAGTATTTT
CDR3: CASSLRGGSDTQYF

V: TRBV7-2
D: NA
J: TRBJ2-2
size: few
DNA: TGTGCCAGCTTAGGGGGGGGGGCCGGCGGGGAGCTGTTTTTT
CDR3: CASLGGGAGGELFF

V: TRBV19
D: NA
J: TRBJ1-1
size: many
DNA: TGTGCCAGTAGTATAGGGGCAGGGTATTCGAACACTGAAGCTTTCTTT
CDR3: CASSIGAGYSNTEAFF

V: TRBV4-3
D: NA
J: TRBJ2-3
size: many
DNA: TGCGCCAGCAGCCAAGCTCCTTACAGGGGGGGGGAAGATACGCAGTATTTT
CDR3: CASSQAPYRGGEDTQYF

V: TRBV20-1
D: NA
J: TRBJ2-7
size: NA
DNA: TGCAGTGCTAGAGATGTGACGACAAGAACCTACGAGCAGTACTTC
CDR3: CSARDVTTRTYEQYF

V: TRBV19
D: NA
J: TRBJ1-5
size: NA
DNA: TGTGCCAGTAGTATACTCTTACAGTTTAATCAGCCCCAGCATTTT
CDR3: CASSILLQFNQPQHF

V: TRBV11-3
D: TRBD1
J: TRBJ1-6
size: many
DNA: TGTGCCAGCAGCTGGACAGGGCCCAATTCACCCCTCCACTTT
CDR3: CASSWTGPNSPLHF

V: TRBV5-4
D: TRBD1
J: TRBJ2-1
size: many
DNA: TGTGCCAGCAGTCGGACAGGGGTCGGTGAGCAGTTCTTC
CDR3: CASSRTGVGEQFF

V: TRBV20-1
D: NA
J: TRBJ1-1
size: many
DNA: TGCAGTGCGAGCGAGTTGGTTTTGGACACTGAAGCTTTCTTT
CDR3: CSASELVLDTEAFF

V: TRBV10-1
D: TRBD1
J: TRBJ2-7
size: NA
DNA: TGCGCCAGCAGTGAAGGGACAGGATTACACGAGCAGTACTTC
CDR3: CASSEGTGLHEQYF

V: TRBV20-1
D: NA
J: TRBJ2-2
size: few
DNA: TGCAGTGCTAGCCTCGGGGACACCGGGGAGCTGTTTTTT
CDR3: CSASLGDTGELFF

V: TRBV30
D: TRBD1
J: TRBJ1-5
size: many
DNA: TGTGCCTGGGCCCGGGACAGAAATCAGCCCCAGCATTTT
CDR3: CAWARDRNQPQHF